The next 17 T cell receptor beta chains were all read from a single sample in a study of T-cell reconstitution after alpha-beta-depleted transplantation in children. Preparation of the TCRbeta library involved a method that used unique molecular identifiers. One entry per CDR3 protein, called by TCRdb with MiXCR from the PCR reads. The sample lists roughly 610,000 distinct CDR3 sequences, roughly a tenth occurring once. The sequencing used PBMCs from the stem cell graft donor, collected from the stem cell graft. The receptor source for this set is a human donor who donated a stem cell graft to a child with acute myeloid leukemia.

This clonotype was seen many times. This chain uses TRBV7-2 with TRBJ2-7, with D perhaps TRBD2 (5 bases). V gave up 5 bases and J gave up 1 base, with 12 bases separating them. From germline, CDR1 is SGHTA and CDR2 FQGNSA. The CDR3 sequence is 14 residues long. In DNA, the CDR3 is TGTGCCAGCAGCCTACTAAGCGGATCCTACGAGCAGTACTTC. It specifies CASSLLSGSYEQYF.

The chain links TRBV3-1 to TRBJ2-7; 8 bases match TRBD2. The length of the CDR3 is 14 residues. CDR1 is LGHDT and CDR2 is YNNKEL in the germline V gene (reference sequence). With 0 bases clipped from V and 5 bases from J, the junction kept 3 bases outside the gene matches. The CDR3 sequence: CASSQDGRADEQYF. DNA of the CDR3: TGTGCCAGCAGCCAAGACGGGAGGGCCGACGAGCAGTACTTC.

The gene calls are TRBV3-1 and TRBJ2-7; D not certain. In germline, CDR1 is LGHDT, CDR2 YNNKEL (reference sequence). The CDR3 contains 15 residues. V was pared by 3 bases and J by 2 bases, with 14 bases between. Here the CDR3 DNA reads TGTGCCAGCAGCCAGGAGAAGATACGTCCCTACGAGCAGTACTTC. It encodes CASSQEKIRPYEQYF.

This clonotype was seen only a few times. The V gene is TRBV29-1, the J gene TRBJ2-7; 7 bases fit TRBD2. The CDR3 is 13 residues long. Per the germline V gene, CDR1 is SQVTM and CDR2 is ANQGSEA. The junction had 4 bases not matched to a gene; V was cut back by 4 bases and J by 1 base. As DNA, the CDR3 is TGCAGCGTTGCGCAGCGGGGATCCTACGAGCAGTACTTC. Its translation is CSVAQRGSYEQYF.

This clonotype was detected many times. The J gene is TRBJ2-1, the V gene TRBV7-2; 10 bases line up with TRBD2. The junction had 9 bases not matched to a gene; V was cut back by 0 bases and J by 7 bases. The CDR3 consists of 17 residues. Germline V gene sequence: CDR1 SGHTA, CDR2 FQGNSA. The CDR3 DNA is TGTGCCAGCAGCTTAGCTCGCCCTAGCGGGAGTTTGAATGAGCAGTTCTTC. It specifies CASSLARPSGSLNEQFF.

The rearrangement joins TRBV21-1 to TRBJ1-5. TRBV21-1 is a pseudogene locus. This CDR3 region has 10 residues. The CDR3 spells CATTNQPQHF. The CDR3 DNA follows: TGTGCCACCACAAATCAGCCCCAGCATTTT.

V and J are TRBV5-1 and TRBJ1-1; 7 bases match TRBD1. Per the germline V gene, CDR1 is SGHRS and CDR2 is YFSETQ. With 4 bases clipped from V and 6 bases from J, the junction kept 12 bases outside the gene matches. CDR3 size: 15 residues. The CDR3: CASSLDRAEGAEAFF. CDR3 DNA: TGCGCCAGCAGCCTTGACAGGGCCGAGGGGGCTGAAGCTTTCTTT.

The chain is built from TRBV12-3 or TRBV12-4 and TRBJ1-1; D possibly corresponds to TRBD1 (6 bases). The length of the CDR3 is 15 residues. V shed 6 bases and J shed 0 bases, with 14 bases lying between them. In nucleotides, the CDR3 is TGTGCCAGCAGACCAAACAGGGCAATGAACACTGAAGCTTTCTTT. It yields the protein CASRPNRAMNTEAFF.

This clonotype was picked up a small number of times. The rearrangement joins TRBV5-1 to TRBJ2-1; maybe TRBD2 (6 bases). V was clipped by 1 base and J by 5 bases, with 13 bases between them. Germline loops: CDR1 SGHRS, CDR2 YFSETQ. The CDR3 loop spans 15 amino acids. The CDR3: CASSLLSGYNNEQFF. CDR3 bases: TGCGCCAGCAGCTTGCTTAGCGGATATAACAATGAGCAGTTCTTC.

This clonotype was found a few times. CDR3 sequence: CASKSRASDTQYF. CDR3 bases: TGTGCCAGCAAAAGCAGGGCGTCAGATACGCAGTATTTT. The chain is built from TRBV7-2 and TRBJ2-3; perhaps TRBD1 as D (5 bases). The CDR3 has 13 amino acids. Germline loops: CDR1 SGHTA, CDR2 FQGNSA. Trimming took 7 bases from V and 4 from J, leaving 12 bases between them.

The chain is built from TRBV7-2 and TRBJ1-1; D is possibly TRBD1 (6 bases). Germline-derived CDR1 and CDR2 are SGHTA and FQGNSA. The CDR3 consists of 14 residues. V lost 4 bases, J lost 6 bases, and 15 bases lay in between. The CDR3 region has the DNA TGTGCCAGCAGCTCTCTAGGGGGTACCGCTGAAGCTTTCTTT. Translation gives CASSSLGGTAEAFF.

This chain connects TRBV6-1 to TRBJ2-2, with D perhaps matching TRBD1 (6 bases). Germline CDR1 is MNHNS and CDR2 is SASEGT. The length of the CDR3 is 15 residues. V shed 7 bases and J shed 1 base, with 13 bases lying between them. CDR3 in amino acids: CASIYEGENTGELFF. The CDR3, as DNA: TGTGCCAGCATCTACGAGGGGGAGAACACCGGGGAGCTGTTTTTT.

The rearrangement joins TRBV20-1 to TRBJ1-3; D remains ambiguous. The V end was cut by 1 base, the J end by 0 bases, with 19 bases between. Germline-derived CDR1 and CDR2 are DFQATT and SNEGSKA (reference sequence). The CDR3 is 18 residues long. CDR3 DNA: TGCAGTGCTAGAGGTCGGGAGGATATGCGCTCCTCTGGAAACACCATATATTTT. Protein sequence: CSARGREDMRSSGNTIYF.

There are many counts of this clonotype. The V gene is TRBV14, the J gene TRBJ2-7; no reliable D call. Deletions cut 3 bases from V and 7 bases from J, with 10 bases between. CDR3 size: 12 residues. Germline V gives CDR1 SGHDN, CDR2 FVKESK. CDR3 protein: CASSHPGAEQYF. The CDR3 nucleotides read TGTGCCAGCAGCCACCCCGGCGCTGAGCAGTACTTC.

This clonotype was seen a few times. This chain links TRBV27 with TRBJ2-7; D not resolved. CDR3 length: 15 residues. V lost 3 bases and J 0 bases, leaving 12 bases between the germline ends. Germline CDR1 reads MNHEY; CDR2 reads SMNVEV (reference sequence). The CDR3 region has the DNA TGTGCCAGCAGTTTCACAACATCTGGCTCCTACGAGCAGTACTTC. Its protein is CASSFTTSGSYEQYF.

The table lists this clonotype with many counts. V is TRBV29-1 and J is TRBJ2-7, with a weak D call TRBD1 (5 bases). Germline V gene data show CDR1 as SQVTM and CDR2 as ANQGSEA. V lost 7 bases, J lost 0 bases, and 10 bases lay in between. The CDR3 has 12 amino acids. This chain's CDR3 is CSARASSYEQYF. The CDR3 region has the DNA TGCAGCGCCAGGGCTAGCTCCTACGAGCAGTACTTC.

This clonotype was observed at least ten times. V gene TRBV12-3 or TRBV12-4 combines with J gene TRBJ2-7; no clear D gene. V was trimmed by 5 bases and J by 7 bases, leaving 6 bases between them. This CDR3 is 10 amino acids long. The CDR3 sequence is CASSGREQYF. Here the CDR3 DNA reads TGTGCCAGCAGTGGCCGAGAGCAGTACTTC.